Below are 19 T cell receptor beta chains sequenced from a single sample in a study of blood T cell repertoires in COVID-19 (dated by TCRdb to the early 2020s). The library relied on the immunoSEQ multiplex PCR assay. TCRdb re-hosts the immuneACCESS table, in-frame sequences only. Its copies lack some clones; in the studies checked, an unresolved V gene accounts for under half of them, and the cause for the rest is not known. This sample lists 250,000 to 350,000 clones; around nine tenths were detected once. The top ten hold around 13% of the sample. The specimen was peripheral blood. These TCRs come from a woman aged 55-70 years with acute or convalescent COVID-19.

The chain uses TRBV19 and TRBJ1-5; 7 nucleotides match TRBD1. V shed 3 bases and J 5 bases; nucleotides not matched to a gene: 10. CDR1 and CDR2 from the germline V gene are LNHDA and SQIVND (reference sequence). The CDR3 covers 16 residues. This CDR3 is CASSMALRTGYQPQHF. The CDR3 DNA sequence: TGTGCCAGTAGTATGGCCCTCCGGACAGGCTATCAGCCCCAGCATTTT.

V usage is TRBV18 and J usage is TRBJ1-5; a weak D match, TRBD1 (5 bases). Per the germline V gene, CDR1 is KGHSH and CDR2 is LQKENI. Trimming removed 6 bases from V and 5 bases from J, with 17 bases in between. This CDR3 region has 15 residues. This chain's CDR3 is CASSLRQTQDQPQHF. DNA for the CDR3: TGTGCCAGCTCTCTCCGACAGACCCAGGATCAGCCCCAGCATTTT.

The gene calls are TRBV7-9 and TRBJ1-1; 11 nucleotides line up with TRBD1. The CDR3 runs to 12 residues. CDR1 is SEHNR, CDR2 FQNEAQ, per germline (reference sequence). With V trimmed by 5 bases and J by 13 bases, 6 bases remained unmatched. CDR3 nucleotide sequence: TGTGCCAGCAGCCAAGGACAGGGGGCACGTTTCTTT. Protein sequence: CASSQGQGARFF.

The V gene is TRBV24-1, the J gene TRBJ1-1; D uncertain. Germline-derived CDR1 and CDR2 are KGHDR and SFDVKD. This CDR3 spans 11 amino acids. Trimming stripped 4 bases from V and 11 bases from J, with 10 bases between. CDR3 bases: TGTGCCACCAGTGACCTAACAGCCGCTTTCTTT. This translates into CATSDLTAAFF.

The rearrangement links TRBV18 to TRBJ1-4; no reliable D call. This CDR3 is built from 13 residues. The V gene's germline CDR1 is KGHSH and CDR2 LQKENI. V lost 4 bases, J lost 4 bases, and 7 bases lay in between. In nucleotides, the CDR3 is TGTGCCAGCTCACGTGAGTTTAATGAAAAACTGTTTTTT. Translating gives CASSREFNEKLFF. Full variable domain (rest looked up from reference TRBV18 and TRBJ1-4): NAGVMQNPRHLVRRRGQEARLRCSPMKGHSHVYWYRQLPEEGLKFMVYLQKENIIDESGMPKERFSAEFPKEGPSILRIQQVVRGDSAAYFCASSREFNEKLFFGSGTQLSVL.

The rearrangement uses TRBV7-9 and TRBJ1-5, with D perhaps matching TRBD1 (5 bases). V was pared by 4 bases and J by 11 bases, with 21 bases between. The CDR3 is 15 amino acids. Germline V gene sequence: CDR1 SEHNR, CDR2 FQNEAQ (reference sequence). The CDR3 region has the DNA TGTGCCAGCAGCTGGGAGGGGACCGCGGACGAGTCCCAGCATTTT. Protein product: CASSWEGTADESQHF.

The gene calls are TRBV15 and TRBJ1-4; possible D gene TRBD1, 6 bases. Germline CDR1 reads LNHNV; CDR2 reads YYDKDF (reference sequence). CDR3 size: 15 residues. The ends were cut back, 6 bases at V and 8 bases at J, with 19 bases in the middle. CDR3 sequence reads: CATSKTQGQDEKLFF. The CDR3 DNA follows: TGTGCCACCAGTAAAACTCAGGGGCAGGACGAAAAACTGTTTTTT.

The sample holds one count of this clone. The V gene is TRBV5-1, the J gene TRBJ2-7; D gene unclear. CDR3 length: 14 amino acids. V dropped 4 bases and J dropped 4 bases, with 15 bases sitting between them. Germline V CDR1 and CDR2: SGHRS, YFSETQ. CDR3 sequence: CASSPVPGGYEQYF. As DNA, the CDR3 is TGCGCCAGCAGCCCCGTGCCAGGTGGGTACGAGCAGTACTTC.

The chain recombines TRBV4-3 with TRBJ2-7, with TRBD2 matching over 10 bases. V trimming: 0 bases; J trimming: 5 bases; junction bases outside the gene matches: 7. CDR3 length equals 16 residues. The germline V gene has CDR1 LGHNA and CDR2 YSLEER. The CDR3 protein is CASSQDFLAGGDEQYF. Written as DNA, the CDR3 is TGCGCCAGCAGCCAAGATTTTTTAGCGGGAGGTGACGAGCAGTACTTC.

This clone was picked up a small number of times. The V gene is TRBV14, the J gene TRBJ1-6; D is uncertain. The germline gives CDR1 SGHDN, CDR2 FVKESK. The CDR3 contains 18 residues. V dropped 0 bases and J dropped 10 bases, with 22 bases sitting between them. Here the CDR3 DNA reads TGTGCCAGCAGCCAAGATCATCAGGTCTTTTCCCCTCGATCACCCCTCCACTTT. Its protein product is CASSQDHQVFSPRSPLHF.

This clone was picked up one time. The V call is TRBV5-5, the J call TRBJ2-5; TRBD1 matches 8 bases. This CDR3 has 14 amino acids. Germline loops: CDR1 SGHKS, CDR2 YYEKEE (reference sequence). V trimming: 1 base; J trimming: 5 bases; junction bases outside the gene matches: 4. The CDR3 here is CASSLTGQGETQYF. The CDR3 DNA sequence: TGTGCCAGCAGCTTGACCGGACAGGGCGAGACCCAGTACTTC.

This chain joins TRBV7-5 and TRBJ1-5; the listed D gene, TRBD1, was not tested against the DNA. TRBV7-5 is recorded as a pseudogene. This CDR3 has 17 amino acids. CDR3 protein: CARSFRPDRESNQPQHF. The CDR3, as DNA: TGTGCCAGAAGCTTCCGGCCGGACAGGGAGAGCAATCAGCCCCAGCATTTT.

The V call is TRBV2, the J call TRBJ2-7; tentative D call: TRBD1 (6 bases). The germline V gene has CDR1 SNHLY and CDR2 FYNNEI. V lost 6 bases and J 3 bases, leaving 9 bases between the germline ends. CDR3 length: 12 residues. The CDR3 sequence is CASRQGFYEQYF. CDR3 DNA sequence: TGTGCCAGCAGGCAGGGGTTCTACGAGCAGTACTTC. The variable domain in full, completed from reference TRBV2 and TRBJ2-7, reads EPEVTQTPSHQVTQMGQEVILRCVPISNHLYFYWYRQILGQKVEFLVSFYNNEISEKSEIFDDQFSVERPDGSNFTLKIRSTKLEDSAMYFCASRQGFYEQYFGPGTRLTVT.

This sequence joins TRBV6-2 or TRBV6-3 and TRBJ2-5; no firm D call. V lost 2 bases and J lost 4, with 11 bases in between. The length of the CDR3 is 14 residues. Germline CDR1 and CDR2: MNHEY and SVGEGT. CDR3 nucleotide sequence: TGTGCCAGCAGTTACGGTACAAATGGAGAGACCCAGTACTTC. Its translation: CASSYGTNGETQYF.

This clone occurred a few times. The chain recombines TRBV24-1 with TRBJ1-5, with D hard to call. Trimming took 0 bases from V and 6 from J, leaving 11 bases between them. Germline V CDR1 and CDR2: KGHDR, SFDVKD. The CDR3 spans 15 residues. Here the CDR3 DNA reads TGTGCCACCAGTGATTTGTCCGCGGGCTTTCAGCCCCAGCATTTT. This codes for CATSDLSAGFQPQHF.

V and J are TRBV3-1 (or the pseudogene TRBV3-2) and TRBJ1-4; TRBD1 might be the D (6 bases). Trimming took off 5 bases at V and 4 bases at J, with 11 bases between the two ends. The CDR3 runs 14 residues. Germline loops: CDR1 LGHDT, CDR2 YNNKEL (reference sequence). In DNA, the CDR3 is TGTGCCAGCAGCTTGACAGGAGGTAATGAAAAACTGTTTTTT. This codes for CASSLTGGNEKLFF.

The V and J genes are TRBV19 and TRBJ2-2; D is ambiguous. CDR1 is LNHDA and CDR2 is SQIVND in the germline V gene (reference sequence). The CDR3 has 14 amino acids. Trimming left V 4 bases short and J 4 bases short, with 10 bases between. The CDR3 bases are TGTGCCAGTAGTAGTTACAGTCGCACCGGGGAGCTGTTTTTT. Translated: CASSSYSRTGELFF.

The rearrangement links TRBV19 to TRBJ2-3; D remains ambiguous. Trimming cost V 10 bases and J 2 bases, with 7 bases left between them. Germline lookup yields CDR1 LNHDA and CDR2 SQIVND (reference sequence). This CDR3 comprises 11 residues. The CDR3 DNA sequence: TGTGCCACCCGTGTCACAGATACGCAGTATTTT. Translation gives CATRVTDTQYF.

This chain links TRBV28 with TRBJ1-5; perhaps TRBD1 as D (6 bases). CDR1 and CDR2 (germline): MDHEN, SYDVKM. The germline V and J ends were trimmed by 7 bases and 2 bases, with 18 bases remaining between them. The CDR3 spans 16 residues. In nucleotides, the CDR3 is TGTGCCAGCAAGAGTTGGCAGACAGGTGGCAATCAGCCCCAGCATTTT. It is translated as CASKSWQTGGNQPQHF. The full variable domain, in which reference TRBV28 and TRBJ1-5 provide the parts outside the CDR3, is DVKVTQSSRYLVKRTGEKVFLECVQDMDHENMFWYRQDPGLGLRLIYFSYDVKMKEKGDIPEGYSVSREKKERFSLILESASTNQTSMYLCASKSWQTGGNQPQHFGDGTRLSIL.